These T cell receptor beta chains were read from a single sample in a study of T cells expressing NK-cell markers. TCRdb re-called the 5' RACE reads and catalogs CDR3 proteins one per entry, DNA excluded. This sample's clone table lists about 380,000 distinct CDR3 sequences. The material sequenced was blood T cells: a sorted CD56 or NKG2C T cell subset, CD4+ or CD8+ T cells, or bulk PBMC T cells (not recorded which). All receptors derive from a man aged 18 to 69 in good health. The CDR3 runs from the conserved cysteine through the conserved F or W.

CDR3 protein: CASSQGVGVPAETQYF
J gene: TRBJ2-5
V gene: TRBV4-2

CDR3 protein: CASSSLDRVGGELFF
J gene: TRBJ2-2
V gene: TRBV7-2

CDR3 protein: CASSYSKPGQLPNTGELFF
J gene: TRBJ2-2
V gene: TRBV6-5

CDR3 protein: CASTPYQGRNQPQHF
J gene: TRBJ1-5
V gene: TRBV6-1

CDR3 protein: CASSTLTSGGYNEQFF
J gene: TRBJ2-1
V gene: TRBV12-3/TRBV12-4

CDR3 protein: CASSLSVGEQYF
J gene: TRBJ2-7
V gene: TRBV5-1

CDR3 protein: CASSHRSGYNEQFF
J gene: TRBJ2-1
V gene: TRBV3-1

CDR3 protein: CAIGRRRGSTDTQYF
J gene: TRBJ2-3
V gene: TRBV10-3

CDR3 protein: CASSNTCQRGSTDTQYF
J gene: TRBJ2-3
V gene: TRBV21-1

CDR3 protein: CASSVVDTSSPLHF
J gene: TRBJ1-6
V gene: TRBV2

CDR3 protein: CASSTSGEVTEAFF
J gene: TRBJ1-1
V gene: TRBV28

CDR3 protein: CASSVTSLKTQYF
J gene: TRBJ2-5
V gene: TRBV5-6

CDR3 protein: CASSMWDSGANVLTF
J gene: TRBJ2-6
V gene: TRBV19

CDR3 protein: CASSSAVTTGQRTDNEQFF
J gene: TRBJ2-1
V gene: TRBV11-2

CDR3 protein: CSARDKRSGNTIYF
J gene: TRBJ1-3
V gene: TRBV20-1

CDR3 protein: CASRAFLSDQPQHF
J gene: TRBJ1-5
V gene: TRBV27

CDR3 protein: CSADGTANTEAFF
J gene: TRBJ1-1
V gene: TRBV20-1

CDR3 protein: CASSPSLAGGQETQYF
J gene: TRBJ2-5
V gene: TRBV4-2

CDR3 protein: CASSLNGGLTGRETQYF
J gene: TRBJ2-5
V gene: TRBV7-3

CDR3 protein: CASSTRRITGETGELFF
J gene: TRBJ2-2
V gene: TRBV9

CDR3 protein: CASSYARRGPVMNTEAFF
J gene: TRBJ1-1
V gene: TRBV6-5

CDR3 protein: CASSGTGLKYSEAFF
J gene: TRBJ1-1
V gene: TRBV25-1

CDR3 protein: CAISDRGRDTQYF
J gene: TRBJ2-3
V gene: TRBV10-3

CDR3 protein: CASSHFPGQIKETQYF
J gene: TRBJ2-5
V gene: TRBV3-1

CDR3 protein: CASSNQGGGAGKLFF
J gene: TRBJ1-4
V gene: TRBV7-2

CDR3 protein: CASSLGTGGLLSYGYTF
J gene: TRBJ1-2
V gene: TRBV5-1

CDR3 protein: CASSSRSGRAEAFF
J gene: TRBJ1-1
V gene: TRBV28

CDR3 protein: CSARGRTGTGELFF
J gene: TRBJ2-2
V gene: TRBV20-1

CDR3 protein: CASRRHSGGTYEQYF
J gene: TRBJ2-7
V gene: TRBV28

CDR3 protein: CASSLSGNFEKLFF
J gene: TRBJ1-4
V gene: TRBV5-1

CDR3 protein: CASSDGIWGQTEAFF
J gene: TRBJ1-1
V gene: TRBV6-1

CDR3 protein: CASSIPRTGTRYEQYF
J gene: TRBJ2-7
V gene: TRBV6-2/TRBV6-3

CDR3 protein: CSARDGLRGYSGANVLTF
J gene: TRBJ2-6
V gene: TRBV20-1

CDR3 protein: CASSDDQGIRNEQYF
J gene: TRBJ2-7
V gene: TRBV25-1

CDR3 protein: CASSAGLARTGELFF
J gene: TRBJ2-2
V gene: TRBV7-2

CDR3 protein: CASSLLSGRLQDEQFF
J gene: TRBJ2-1
V gene: TRBV12-3/TRBV12-4

CDR3 protein: CAISESTSQMNEQFF
J gene: TRBJ2-1
V gene: TRBV10-3

CDR3 protein: CASGNGGPQETQYF
J gene: TRBJ2-5
V gene: TRBV27

CDR3 protein: CAWSVRAGGEQYF
J gene: TRBJ2-7
V gene: TRBV30

CDR3 protein: CSASYSSGGPGIQYF
J gene: TRBJ2-4
V gene: TRBV20-1

CDR3 protein: CASSVSGGGSGNSPLHF
J gene: TRBJ1-6
V gene: TRBV9

CDR3 protein: CASSHATSTYEQYF
J gene: TRBJ2-7
V gene: TRBV18

CDR3 protein: CASTPGGTGYGELFF
J gene: TRBJ2-2
V gene: TRBV9

CDR3 protein: CASISHTGPNYGYTF
J gene: TRBJ1-2
V gene: TRBV6-5

CDR3 protein: CASSQEGRGGYTF
J gene: TRBJ1-2
V gene: TRBV3-1

CDR3 protein: CSARRGGRSDEQFF
J gene: TRBJ2-1
V gene: TRBV20-1

CDR3 protein: CASSYSGGMGQPQHF
J gene: TRBJ1-5
V gene: TRBV6-5

CDR3 protein: CASSLNMGSETQYF
J gene: TRBJ2-5
V gene: TRBV11-2

CDR3 protein: CASSRSGAYNEAFF
J gene: TRBJ1-1
V gene: TRBV5-5

CDR3 protein: CATTGTVPSEQYF
J gene: TRBJ2-7
V gene: TRBV2

CDR3 protein: CASTRGTEYGYTF
J gene: TRBJ1-2
V gene: TRBV6-1

CDR3 protein: CSAPDVQGNGYTF
J gene: TRBJ1-2
V gene: TRBV20-1